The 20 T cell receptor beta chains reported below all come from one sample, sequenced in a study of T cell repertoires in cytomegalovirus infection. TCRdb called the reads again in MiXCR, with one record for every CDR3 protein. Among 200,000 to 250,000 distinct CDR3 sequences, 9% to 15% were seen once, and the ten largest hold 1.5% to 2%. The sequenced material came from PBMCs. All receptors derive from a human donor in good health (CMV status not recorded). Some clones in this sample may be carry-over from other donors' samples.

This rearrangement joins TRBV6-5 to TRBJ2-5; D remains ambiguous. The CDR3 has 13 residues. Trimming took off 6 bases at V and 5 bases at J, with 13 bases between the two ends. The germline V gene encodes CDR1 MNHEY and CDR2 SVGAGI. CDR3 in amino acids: CASRQLSRETQYF. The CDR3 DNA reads TGTGCCAGCAGACAACTATCCCGGGAGACCCAGTACTTC.

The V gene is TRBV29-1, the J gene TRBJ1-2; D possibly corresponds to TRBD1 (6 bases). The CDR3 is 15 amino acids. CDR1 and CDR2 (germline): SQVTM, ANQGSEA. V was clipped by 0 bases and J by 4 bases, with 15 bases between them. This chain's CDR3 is CSVEDARGRTYGYTF. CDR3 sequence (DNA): TGCAGCGTTGAAGATGCCCGGGGGCGGACCTATGGCTACACCTTC.

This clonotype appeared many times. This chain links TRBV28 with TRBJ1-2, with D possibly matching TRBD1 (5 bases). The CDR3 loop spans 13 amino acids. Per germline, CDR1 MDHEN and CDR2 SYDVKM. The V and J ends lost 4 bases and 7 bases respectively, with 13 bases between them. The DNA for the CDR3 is TGTGCCAGCAGTTATGGGGCTGACGTTGGCTACACCTTC. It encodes CASSYGADVGYTF.

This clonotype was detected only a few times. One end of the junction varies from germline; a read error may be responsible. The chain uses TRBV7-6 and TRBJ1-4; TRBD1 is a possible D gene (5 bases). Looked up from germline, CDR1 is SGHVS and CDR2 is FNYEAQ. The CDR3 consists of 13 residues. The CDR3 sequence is CASSQAGTGKTLF. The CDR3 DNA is TGTGCCAGCAGCCAGGCGGGGACGGGAAAAACCCTTTTT.

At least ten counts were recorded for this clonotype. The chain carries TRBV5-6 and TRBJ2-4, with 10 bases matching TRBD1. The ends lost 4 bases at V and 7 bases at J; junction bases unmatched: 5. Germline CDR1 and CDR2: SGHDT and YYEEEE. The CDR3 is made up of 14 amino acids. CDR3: CASSPGTGVNIQYF. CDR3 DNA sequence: TGTGCCAGCAGCCCCGGGACAGGGGTGAACATTCAGTACTTC.

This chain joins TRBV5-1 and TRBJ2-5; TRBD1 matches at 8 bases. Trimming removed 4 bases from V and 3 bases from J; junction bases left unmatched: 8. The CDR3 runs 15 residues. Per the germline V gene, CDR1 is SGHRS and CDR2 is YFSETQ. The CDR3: CASSQGTGVEETQYF. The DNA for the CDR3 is TGCGCCAGCAGCCAAGGGACAGGCGTCGAAGAGACCCAGTACTTC.

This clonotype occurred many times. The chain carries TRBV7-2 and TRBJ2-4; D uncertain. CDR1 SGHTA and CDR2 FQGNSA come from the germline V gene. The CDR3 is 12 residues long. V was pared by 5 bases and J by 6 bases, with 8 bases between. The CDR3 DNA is TGTGCCAGCAGCCACTCGGGAAACATTCAGTACTTC. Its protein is CASSHSGNIQYF.

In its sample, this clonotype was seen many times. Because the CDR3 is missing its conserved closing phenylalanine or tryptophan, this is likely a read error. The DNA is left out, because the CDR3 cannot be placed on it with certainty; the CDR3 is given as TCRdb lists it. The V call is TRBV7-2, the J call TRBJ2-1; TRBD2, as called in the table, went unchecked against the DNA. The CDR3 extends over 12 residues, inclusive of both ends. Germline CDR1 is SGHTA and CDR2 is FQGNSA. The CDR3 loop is CASSSRLAVPNA.

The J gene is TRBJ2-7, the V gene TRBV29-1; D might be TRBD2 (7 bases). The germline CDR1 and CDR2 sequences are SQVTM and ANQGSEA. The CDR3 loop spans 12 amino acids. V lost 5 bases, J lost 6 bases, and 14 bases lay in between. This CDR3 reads CSVKGGTGEQYF. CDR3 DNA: TGCAGCGTTAAGGGGGGGACGGGCGAGCAGTACTTC.

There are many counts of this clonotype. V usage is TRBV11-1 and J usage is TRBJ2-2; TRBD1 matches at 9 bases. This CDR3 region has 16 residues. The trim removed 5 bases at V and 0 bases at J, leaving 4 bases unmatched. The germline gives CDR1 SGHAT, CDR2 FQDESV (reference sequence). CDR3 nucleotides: TGTGCCAGCAGCACCGGGACAGGGACGAACACCGGGGAGCTGTTTTTT. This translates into CASSTGTGTNTGELFF. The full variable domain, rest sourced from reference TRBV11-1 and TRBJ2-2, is EAEVAQSPRYKITEKSQAVAFWCDPISGHATLYWYRQILGQGPELLVQFQDESVVDDSQLPKDRFSAERLKGVDSTLKIQPAELGDSAMYLCASSTGTGTNTGELFFGEGSRLTVL.

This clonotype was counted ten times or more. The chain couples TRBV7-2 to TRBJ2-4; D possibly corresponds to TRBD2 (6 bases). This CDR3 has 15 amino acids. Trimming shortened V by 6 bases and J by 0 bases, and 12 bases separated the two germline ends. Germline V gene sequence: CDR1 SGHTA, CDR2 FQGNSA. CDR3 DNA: TGTGCCAGCAGTCCCGGGGGACTAGCCAAAAACATTCAGTACTTC. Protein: CASSPGGLAKNIQYF. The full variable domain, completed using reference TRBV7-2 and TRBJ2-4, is GAGVSQSPSNKVTEKGKDVELRCDPISGHTALYWYRQSLGQGLEFLIYFQGNSAPDKSGLPSDRFSAERTGGSVSTLTIQRTQQEDSAVYLCASSPGGLAKNIQYFGAGTRLSVL.

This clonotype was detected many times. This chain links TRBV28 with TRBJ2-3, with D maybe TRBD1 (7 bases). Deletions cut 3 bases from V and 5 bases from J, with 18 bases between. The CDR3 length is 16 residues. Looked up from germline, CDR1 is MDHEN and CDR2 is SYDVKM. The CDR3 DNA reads TGTGCCAGCAGTTTTTTCACGGCAGGGGGAGGAGATACGCAGTATTTT. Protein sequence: CASSFFTAGGGDTQYF.

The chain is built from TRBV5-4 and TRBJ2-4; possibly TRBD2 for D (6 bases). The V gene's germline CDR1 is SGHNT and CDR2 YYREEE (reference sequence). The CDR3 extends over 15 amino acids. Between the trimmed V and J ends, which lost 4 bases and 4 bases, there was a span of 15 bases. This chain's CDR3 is CASSDGGRPKNIQYF. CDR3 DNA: TGTGCCAGCAGCGACGGGGGACGCCCTAAAAACATTCAGTACTTC.

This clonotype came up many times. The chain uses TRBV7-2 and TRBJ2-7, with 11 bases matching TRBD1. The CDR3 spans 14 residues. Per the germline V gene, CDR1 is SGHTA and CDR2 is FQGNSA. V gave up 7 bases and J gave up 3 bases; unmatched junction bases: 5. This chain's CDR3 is CASTRTGGDYEQYF. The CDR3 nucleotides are TGTGCCAGCACCCGGACAGGGGGCGACTACGAGCAGTACTTC.

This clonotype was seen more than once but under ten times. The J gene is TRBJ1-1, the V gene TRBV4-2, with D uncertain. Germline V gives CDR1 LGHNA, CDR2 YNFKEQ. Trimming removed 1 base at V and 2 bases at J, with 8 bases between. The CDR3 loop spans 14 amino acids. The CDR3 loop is CASSQVDLNTEAFF. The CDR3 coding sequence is TGTGCCAGCAGCCAAGTCGACTTAAACACTGAAGCTTTCTTT.

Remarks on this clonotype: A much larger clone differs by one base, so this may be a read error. The CDR3 DNA reads TGCGCCTGCAGCCAAGTGGACCTGGACGGAGAGGGCGAGCAGTACTTC. This codes for CACSQVDLDGEGEQYF. This chain connects TRBV4-1 to TRBJ2-7; maybe TRBD2 (5 bases). CDR3 length: 16 amino acids. Germline V gene sequence: CDR1 MGHRA, CDR2 YSYEKL.

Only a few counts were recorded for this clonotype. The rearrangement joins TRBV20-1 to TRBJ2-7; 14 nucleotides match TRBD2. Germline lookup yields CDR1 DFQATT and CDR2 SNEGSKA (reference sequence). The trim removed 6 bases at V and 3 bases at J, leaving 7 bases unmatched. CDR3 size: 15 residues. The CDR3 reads CSATKGLAGVYEQYF. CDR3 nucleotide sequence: TGCAGTGCAACAAAGGGACTAGCGGGAGTCTACGAGCAGTACTTC.

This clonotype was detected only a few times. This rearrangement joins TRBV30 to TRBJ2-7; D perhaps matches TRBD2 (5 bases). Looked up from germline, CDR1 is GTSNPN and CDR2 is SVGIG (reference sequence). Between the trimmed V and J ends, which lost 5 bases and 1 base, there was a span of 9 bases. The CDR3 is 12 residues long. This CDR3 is CAWSSGSYEQYF. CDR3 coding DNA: TGTGCCTGGTCCTCGGGATCCTACGAGCAGTACTTC.

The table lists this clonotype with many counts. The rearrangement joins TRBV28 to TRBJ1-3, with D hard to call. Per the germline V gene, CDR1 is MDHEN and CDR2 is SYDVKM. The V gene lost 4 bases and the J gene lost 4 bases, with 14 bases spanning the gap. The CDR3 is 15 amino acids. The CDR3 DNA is TGTGCCAGCAGTTCCGGGGTCGTCTCGGGAAACACCATATATTTT. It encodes CASSSGVVSGNTIYF.

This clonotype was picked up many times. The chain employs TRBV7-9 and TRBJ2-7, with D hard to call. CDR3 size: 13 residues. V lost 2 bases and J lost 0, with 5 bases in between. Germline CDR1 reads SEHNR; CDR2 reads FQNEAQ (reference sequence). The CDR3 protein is CASSLTFSYEQYF. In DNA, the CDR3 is TGTGCCAGCAGCTTAACCTTCTCCTACGAGCAGTACTTC.